This is a list of T cell receptor beta chains from one sample in a study of T cells in Graves' hyperthyroidism and ophthalmopathy. MiXCR, applied by TCRdb to the multiplex PCR reads, yields one record per CDR3 protein. This sample has over 200,000 distinct CDR3 sequences, with approximately 14% found just once. Sequencing used blood. These receptors came from a woman between 40 and 55 years old with Graves' hyperthyroidism that later progressed to Graves' ophthalmopathy. CDR3s include the opening cysteine and the closing phenylalanine or tryptophan. Each record gives: CDR3 DNA, CDR3 protein, D gene, V gene, clone size, J gene. The D gene is left open where the match is weak. Rows may omit the clone size; those that give it use once, few, many or a size class.

cdr3_nt: TGTGCCAGCTCACCCTCCGGGACAAACTACTACGAGCAGTACTTC; cdr3_aa: CASSPSGTNYYEQYF; d_call: -; v_call: TRBV18; clone_size: -; j_call: TRBJ2-7
cdr3_nt: TGTGCCAGCAGTGGGGTGCGGACTAGCGGGAGCCGACCCTACAATGAGCAGTTCTTC; cdr3_aa: CASSGVRTSGSRPYNEQFF; d_call: TRBD2; v_call: TRBV2; clone_size: -; j_call: TRBJ2-1
cdr3_nt: TGTGCCAGCAGTACCAAGAGAGGTAGGGGCTACGAGCAGTACTTC; cdr3_aa: CASSTKRGRGYEQYF; d_call: -; v_call: TRBV6-5; clone_size: many; j_call: TRBJ2-7
cdr3_nt: TGTGCCAGCAGTGTAACAGGTTTTGATTCACCCCTCCACTTT; cdr3_aa: CASSVTGFDSPLHF; d_call: -; v_call: TRBV28; clone_size: many; j_call: TRBJ1-6
cdr3_nt: TGTGCCAGCAGCCTCGACCCGGACAGGAAAGAGACCCAGTACTTC; cdr3_aa: CASSLDPDRKETQYF; d_call: TRBD1; v_call: TRBV9; clone_size: many; j_call: TRBJ2-5
cdr3_nt: TGTGCCAGCAGCCGGACTAGCGGTTCTGAAAATGAGCAGTTCTTC; cdr3_aa: CASSRTSGSENEQFF; d_call: TRBD2; v_call: TRBV5-8; clone_size: -; j_call: TRBJ2-1
cdr3_nt: TGTGCCAGCAGCCAAGTGGGCGAGCAGCACTTC; cdr3_aa: CASSQVGEQHF; d_call: -; v_call: TRBV3-1; clone_size: few; j_call: TRBJ2-7
cdr3_nt: TGTGCCAGCAGTGAAACTCCCGGGACTAGCGACTACGAGCAGTACTTC; cdr3_aa: CASSETPGTSDYEQYF; d_call: TRBD2; v_call: TRBV6-1; clone_size: many; j_call: TRBJ2-7
cdr3_nt: TGCGCCAGCAGCTTGGGACTAGCGGGCACCGGGGAGCTGTTTTTT; cdr3_aa: CASSLGLAGTGELFF; d_call: TRBD2; v_call: TRBV5-1; clone_size: many; j_call: TRBJ2-2
cdr3_nt: TGTGCCAGTAGTCCGCTAAGGACAGGTCGTTACGAGCAGTACTTC; cdr3_aa: CASSPLRTGRYEQYF; d_call: TRBD1; v_call: TRBV19; clone_size: -; j_call: TRBJ2-7
cdr3_nt: TGTGCCAGCAGTTCCCGGACCTCGGAAGCTTTCTTT; cdr3_aa: CASSSRTSEAFF; d_call: -; v_call: TRBV6-1; clone_size: many; j_call: TRBJ1-1
cdr3_nt: TGCGCCAGCAGCCAAGGGGACAGGGCCTACGAGCAGTACTTC; cdr3_aa: CASSQGDRAYEQYF; d_call: TRBD1; v_call: TRBV4-1; clone_size: many; j_call: TRBJ2-7
cdr3_nt: TGTGCCAGCAGCGTAGCCGGTCTATTCGAGGCGGGGGAATACAATGAGCAGTTCTTC; cdr3_aa: CASSVAGLFEAGEYNEQFF; d_call: TRBD2; v_call: TRBV9; clone_size: -; j_call: TRBJ2-1
cdr3_nt: TGTGCCAGCAGTGGGGGGTTCCTAGCGGGAGCCGACGAGACCCAGTACTTC; cdr3_aa: CASSGGFLAGADETQYF; d_call: TRBD2; v_call: TRBV6-1; clone_size: -; j_call: TRBJ2-5
cdr3_nt: TGTGCCAGCAGGACCTCAAGACTAGCGGCGAACACCGGGGAGCTGTTTTTT; cdr3_aa: CASRTSRLAANTGELFF; d_call: TRBD2; v_call: TRBV6-1; clone_size: many; j_call: TRBJ2-2
cdr3_nt: TGTGCCAGCAGTTTGGCCACCGGGGAGCTGTTTTTT; cdr3_aa: CASSLATGELFF; d_call: -; v_call: TRBV27; clone_size: many; j_call: TRBJ2-2
cdr3_nt: TGCGCCAGCAGCTTGGGCTCCCCTATTGAGCAGTTCTTC; cdr3_aa: CASSLGSPIEQFF; d_call: -; v_call: TRBV5-1; clone_size: few; j_call: TRBJ2-1
cdr3_nt: TGTGCCAGCAGTCATAGCGGGAGCGGCACAGATACGCAGTATTTT; cdr3_aa: CASSHSGSGTDTQYF; d_call: TRBD2; v_call: TRBV2; clone_size: many; j_call: TRBJ2-3
cdr3_nt: TGTGTCAGCTCACCACGAGCGACTAGCACAGATACGCAGTATTTT; cdr3_aa: CVSSPRATSTDTQYF; d_call: -; v_call: TRBV18; clone_size: -; j_call: TRBJ2-3
cdr3_nt: TGTGCCAGCAGCTTATCTCCAGCGGGAGGATTCACAGATACGCAGTATTTT; cdr3_aa: CASSLSPAGGFTDTQYF; d_call: TRBD2; v_call: TRBV7-9; clone_size: many; j_call: TRBJ2-3
cdr3_nt: TGTGCCAGCAGCTCCGGGACGGACCCCTCCGAGCAGTATTTT; cdr3_aa: CASSSGTDPSEQYF; d_call: -; v_call: TRBV7-6; clone_size: -; j_call: TRBJ2-3
cdr3_nt: TGTGCCAGCAGCCAGCCTGGGACAGGCCAAGAGACCCAGTACTTC; cdr3_aa: CASSQPGTGQETQYF; d_call: TRBD1; v_call: TRBV3-1; clone_size: many; j_call: TRBJ2-5
cdr3_nt: TGTGCCAGCAGCTTAGGAGGGGGCCGCTACACCTTC; cdr3_aa: CASSLGGGRYTF; d_call: TRBD1; v_call: TRBV7-9; clone_size: -; j_call: TRBJ1-2
cdr3_nt: TGTGCCAGCAGCTTACCAAGCGGGAGTATTTCAGGAGAGCAGTTCTTC; cdr3_aa: CASSLPSGSISGEQFF; d_call: TRBD2; v_call: TRBV13; clone_size: many; j_call: TRBJ2-1
cdr3_nt: TGCAGTGCTGGGACTAGCGGAGGGTGGACCGGGGAGCTGTTTTTT; cdr3_aa: CSAGTSGGWTGELFF; d_call: TRBD2; v_call: TRBV20-1; clone_size: few; j_call: TRBJ2-2
cdr3_nt: TGCGCCAGCAGCCAGAGGCGGGAGGGCCGTTACGAGCAGTACTTC; cdr3_aa: CASSQRREGRYEQYF; d_call: TRBD2; v_call: TRBV4-1; clone_size: many; j_call: TRBJ2-7
cdr3_nt: TGTGCCAGCAGTCCAACCGTTAGGCGAGTGAGCTCCTACGAGCAGTACTTC; cdr3_aa: CASSPTVRRVSSYEQYF; d_call: -; v_call: TRBV27; clone_size: many; j_call: TRBJ2-7
cdr3_nt: TGTGCCAGTAGTAGACGGACTAGCGGAGTCGGAACAGATACGCAGTATTTT; cdr3_aa: CASSRRTSGVGTDTQYF; d_call: TRBD2; v_call: TRBV19; clone_size: many; j_call: TRBJ2-3
cdr3_nt: TGTGCCAGCAGCCAAGAACCCGGGACAGACTACGAGCAGTACTTC; cdr3_aa: CASSQEPGTDYEQYF; d_call: TRBD1; v_call: TRBV3-1; clone_size: many; j_call: TRBJ2-7
cdr3_nt: TGTGCCAGCAGCGTAGTTGGGCGGGGCGATTCACCCCTCCACTTT; cdr3_aa: CASSVVGRGDSPLHF; d_call: -; v_call: TRBV9; clone_size: many; j_call: TRBJ1-6
cdr3_nt: TGTGCCAGCAGCTTAAAGGGGGACGGCAGCCAGCCCCAGCATTTT; cdr3_aa: CASSLKGDGSQPQHF; d_call: -; v_call: TRBV7-9; clone_size: few; j_call: TRBJ1-5
cdr3_nt: TGTGCCAGCAGTCCTTTCCGGGAGTCTCCAGATACGCAGTATTTT; cdr3_aa: CASSPFRESPDTQYF; d_call: -; v_call: TRBV28; clone_size: many; j_call: TRBJ2-3
cdr3_nt: TGTGCCAGCACCCCCGGGGACAGGAGTTCACCCCTCCACTTT; cdr3_aa: CASTPGDRSSPLHF; d_call: TRBD1; v_call: TRBV5-5; clone_size: many; j_call: TRBJ1-6
cdr3_nt: TGTGCCAGCAGTTACTCGGGAGGGTCGTGGGGACGAAGATACGAGCAGTACTTC; cdr3_aa: CASSYSGGSWGRRYEQYF; d_call: TRBD2; v_call: TRBV6-2/TRBV6-3; clone_size: many; j_call: TRBJ2-7
cdr3_nt: TGTGCCAGCAGCGTAACGGGACTTAGCTCCTACGAGCAGTACTTC; cdr3_aa: CASSVTGLSSYEQYF; d_call: -; v_call: TRBV13; clone_size: -; j_call: TRBJ2-7
cdr3_nt: TGTGCCAGCACTTCCGCTAGTCTGGAGACCCAGTACTTC; cdr3_aa: CASTSASLETQYF; d_call: -; v_call: TRBV25-1; clone_size: many; j_call: TRBJ2-5
cdr3_nt: TGTGCCAGCAGTTACTTAGGAGGGGGCATCGCAGATACGCAGTATTTT; cdr3_aa: CASSYLGGGIADTQYF; d_call: -; v_call: TRBV6-2/TRBV6-3; clone_size: -; j_call: TRBJ2-3
cdr3_nt: TGCAGTGCTAGAGTGCGGGGGATCTACGAGCAGTACTTC; cdr3_aa: CSARVRGIYEQYF; d_call: TRBD2; v_call: TRBV20-1; clone_size: many; j_call: TRBJ2-7
cdr3_nt: TGTGCCAGCAGTTTACCTCCGGGACAACTTTACAATGAGCAGTTCTTC; cdr3_aa: CASSLPPGQLYNEQFF; d_call: -; v_call: TRBV12-3/TRBV12-4; clone_size: many; j_call: TRBJ2-1
cdr3_nt: TGTGCCAGCAGTTTCGAGCTAACTAGCACAGATACGCAGTATTTT; cdr3_aa: CASSFELTSTDTQYF; d_call: -; v_call: TRBV6-5; clone_size: many; j_call: TRBJ2-3
cdr3_nt: TGTGCCAGCAGCTCGACAGTTCAAGAGACCCAGTACTTC; cdr3_aa: CASSSTVQETQYF; d_call: -; v_call: TRBV28; clone_size: many; j_call: TRBJ2-5
cdr3_nt: TGTGCCAGCAGCCAAGAATGGACAGTCCTAACATATACGCAGTATTTT; cdr3_aa: CASSQEWTVLTYTQYF; d_call: -; v_call: TRBV3-1; clone_size: many; j_call: TRBJ2-3
cdr3_nt: TGTGCCAGTAGTATGTTGGACGGTCTCTACAATGAGCAGTTCTTC; cdr3_aa: CASSMLDGLYNEQFF; d_call: -; v_call: TRBV19; clone_size: many; j_call: TRBJ2-1
cdr3_nt: TGTGCCAGCAGCGGGGAGATCCTTCCAGGCACAGATACGCAGTATTTT; cdr3_aa: CASSGEILPGTDTQYF; d_call: -; v_call: TRBV7-2; clone_size: few; j_call: TRBJ2-3
cdr3_nt: TGTGCCAGCAAATTGAGTGGGACTAGCGGGAGGGCCTCACAAGGTCAGACGCAGTATTTT; cdr3_aa: CASKLSGTSGRASQGQTQYF; d_call: TRBD2; v_call: TRBV27; clone_size: -; j_call: TRBJ2-3
cdr3_nt: TGTGCCAGCAGTCGGACTAGCGGGAGATCTGTGTGGTACGAGCAGTACTTC; cdr3_aa: CASSRTSGRSVWYEQYF; d_call: TRBD2; v_call: TRBV28; clone_size: many; j_call: TRBJ2-7
cdr3_nt: TGTGCCAGTAGCCCCACTCGGGTCCGGGGCTACGAGCAGTACTTC; cdr3_aa: CASSPTRVRGYEQYF; d_call: -; v_call: TRBV19; clone_size: -; j_call: TRBJ2-7
cdr3_nt: TGTGCCAGCTCACTCAATTCCGGGAACTCCTACGAGCAGTACTTC; cdr3_aa: CASSLNSGNSYEQYF; d_call: -; v_call: TRBV18; clone_size: many; j_call: TRBJ2-7
cdr3_nt: TGTGCCAGCAGCGAGGGCCAGTTCTATAGCAATCAGCCCCAGCATTTT; cdr3_aa: CASSEGQFYSNQPQHF; d_call: -; v_call: TRBV6-1; clone_size: many; j_call: TRBJ1-5
cdr3_nt: TGTGCCAGCAGCCAAGGGATCTCCTACGAGCAGTACTTC; cdr3_aa: CASSQGISYEQYF; d_call: -; v_call: TRBV3-1; clone_size: many; j_call: TRBJ2-7
cdr3_nt: TGCAGTGCTAGTGGGGGGGGTCAGCCCCAGCATTTT; cdr3_aa: CSASGGGQPQHF; d_call: -; v_call: TRBV20-1; clone_size: -; j_call: TRBJ1-5
cdr3_nt: TGTGCCAGCATCTCAGGACGGCTGAACACTGAAGCTTTCTTT; cdr3_aa: CASISGRLNTEAFF; d_call: -; v_call: TRBV6-1; clone_size: many; j_call: TRBJ1-1
cdr3_nt: TGTGCCAGCAGCTTCAGAACTAGCTTGAACACCGGGGAGCTGTTTTTT; cdr3_aa: CASSFRTSLNTGELFF; d_call: -; v_call: TRBV28; clone_size: -; j_call: TRBJ2-2
cdr3_nt: TGCGCCAGCAGCCAAGATCCGCGGGAGGCGTATAGTACGCAGTATTTT; cdr3_aa: CASSQDPREAYSTQYF; d_call: TRBD2; v_call: TRBV4-1; clone_size: -; j_call: TRBJ2-3
cdr3_nt: TGTGCTAGCGGGAGGAATACCTACAATGAGCAGTTCTTC; cdr3_aa: CASGRNTYNEQFF; d_call: TRBD2; v_call: TRBV25-1; clone_size: -; j_call: TRBJ2-1
cdr3_nt: TGTGCCAGCAGCTTAACGGGTGAGGATACGCAGTATTTT; cdr3_aa: CASSLTGEDTQYF; d_call: -; v_call: TRBV7-3; clone_size: -; j_call: TRBJ2-3
cdr3_nt: TGCGCCAGCAGCTTGGGGAGACCAACTAATGAAAAACTGTTTTTT; cdr3_aa: CASSLGRPTNEKLFF; d_call: -; v_call: TRBV5-1; clone_size: many; j_call: TRBJ1-4
cdr3_nt: TGTGCCAGCAGTTTAGGACAGGGCTGGGAGCAGTACTTC; cdr3_aa: CASSLGQGWEQYF; d_call: TRBD1; v_call: TRBV28; clone_size: many; j_call: TRBJ2-7
cdr3_nt: TGTGCCAGCAGCCTAAAAAACCAGACCCCTGAAAAACTGTTTTTT; cdr3_aa: CASSLKNQTPEKLFF; d_call: -; v_call: TRBV7-9; clone_size: many; j_call: TRBJ1-4
cdr3_nt: TGTGCCAGCAGCTTAGTTGGTATCCTCCACTTT; cdr3_aa: CASSLVGILHF; d_call: -; v_call: TRBV11-2; clone_size: many; j_call: TRBJ1-6